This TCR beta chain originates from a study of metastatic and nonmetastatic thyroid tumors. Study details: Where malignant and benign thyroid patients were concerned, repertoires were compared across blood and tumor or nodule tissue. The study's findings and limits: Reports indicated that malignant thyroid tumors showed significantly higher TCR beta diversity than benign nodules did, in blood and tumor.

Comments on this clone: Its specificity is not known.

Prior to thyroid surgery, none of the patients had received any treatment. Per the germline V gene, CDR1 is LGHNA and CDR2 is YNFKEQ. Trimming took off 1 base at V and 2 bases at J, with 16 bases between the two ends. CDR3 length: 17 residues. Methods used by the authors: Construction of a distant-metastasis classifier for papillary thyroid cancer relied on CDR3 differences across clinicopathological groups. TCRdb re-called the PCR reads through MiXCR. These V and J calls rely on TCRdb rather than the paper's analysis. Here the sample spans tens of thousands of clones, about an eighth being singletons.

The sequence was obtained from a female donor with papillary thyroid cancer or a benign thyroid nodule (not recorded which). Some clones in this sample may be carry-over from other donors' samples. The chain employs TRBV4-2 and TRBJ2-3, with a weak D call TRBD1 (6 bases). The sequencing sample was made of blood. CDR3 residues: CASSQAPGDASTDTQYF. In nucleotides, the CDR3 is TGTGCCAGCAGCCAAGCCCCAGGGGATGCGTCCACAGATACGCAGTATTTT.